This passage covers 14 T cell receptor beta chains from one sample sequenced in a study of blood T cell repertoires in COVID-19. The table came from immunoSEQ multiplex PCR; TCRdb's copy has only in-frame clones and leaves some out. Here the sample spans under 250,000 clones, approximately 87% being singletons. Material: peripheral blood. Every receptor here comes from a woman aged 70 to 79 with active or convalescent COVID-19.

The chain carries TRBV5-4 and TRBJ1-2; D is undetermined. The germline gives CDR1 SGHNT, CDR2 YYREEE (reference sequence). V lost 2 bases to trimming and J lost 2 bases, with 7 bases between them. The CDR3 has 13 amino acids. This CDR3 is CASSFGENYGYTF. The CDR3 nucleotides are TGTGCCAGCAGCTTTGGGGAGAACTATGGCTACACCTTC.

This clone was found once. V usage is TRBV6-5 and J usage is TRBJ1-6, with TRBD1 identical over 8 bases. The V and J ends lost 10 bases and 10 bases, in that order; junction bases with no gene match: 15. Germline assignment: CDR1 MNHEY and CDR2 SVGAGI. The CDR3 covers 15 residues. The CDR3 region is CATTTLRGRGSPLHF. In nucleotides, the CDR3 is TGTGCCACCACGACCCTCAGGGGGCGAGGATCACCCCTCCACTTT.

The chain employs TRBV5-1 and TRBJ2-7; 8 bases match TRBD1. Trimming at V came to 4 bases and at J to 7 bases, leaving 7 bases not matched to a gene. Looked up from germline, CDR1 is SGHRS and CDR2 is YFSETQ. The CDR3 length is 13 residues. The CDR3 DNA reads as TGCGCCAGCAGCCATGGACAGGGAGAAGAGCAGTACTTC. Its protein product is CASSHGQGEEQYF.

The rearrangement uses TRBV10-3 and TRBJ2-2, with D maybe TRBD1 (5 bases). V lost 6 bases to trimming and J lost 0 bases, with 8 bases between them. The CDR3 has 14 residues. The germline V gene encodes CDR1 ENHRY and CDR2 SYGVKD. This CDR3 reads CAIRRQSNTGELFF. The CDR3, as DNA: TGTGCCATCAGGAGACAGTCGAACACCGGGGAGCTGTTTTTT.

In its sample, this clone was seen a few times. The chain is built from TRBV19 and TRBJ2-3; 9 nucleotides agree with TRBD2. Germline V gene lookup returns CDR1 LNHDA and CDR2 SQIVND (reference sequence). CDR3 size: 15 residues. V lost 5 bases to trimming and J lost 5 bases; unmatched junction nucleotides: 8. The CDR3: CASSLPAGGEDTQYF. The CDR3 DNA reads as TGTGCCAGTAGTCTCCCAGCGGGAGGAGAAGATACGCAGTATTTT. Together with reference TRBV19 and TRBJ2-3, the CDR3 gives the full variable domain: DGGITQSPKYLFRKEGQNVTLSCEQNLNHDAMYWYRQDPGQGLRLIYYSQIVNDFQKGDIAEGYSVSREKKESFPLTVTSAQKNPTAFYLCASSLPAGGEDTQYFGPGTRLTVL.

The CDR3 here is CASSSDLGAEAFF. DNA of the CDR3: TGCGCCAGCAGCTCCGATCTCGGGGCTGAAGCTTTCTTT. V gene TRBV5-1 combines with J gene TRBJ1-1, with D uncertain. V was trimmed by 3 bases and J by 6 bases, leaving 12 bases between them. Germline V CDR1 and CDR2: SGHRS, YFSETQ. There are 13 residues in the CDR3.

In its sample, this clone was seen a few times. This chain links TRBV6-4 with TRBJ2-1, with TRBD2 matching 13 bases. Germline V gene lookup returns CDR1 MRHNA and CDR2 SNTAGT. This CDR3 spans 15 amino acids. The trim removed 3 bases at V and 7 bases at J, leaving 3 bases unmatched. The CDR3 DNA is TGTGCCAGCAGTGAGCGACTAGCGGGGGGAAATGAGCAGTTCTTC. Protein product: CASSERLAGGNEQFF.

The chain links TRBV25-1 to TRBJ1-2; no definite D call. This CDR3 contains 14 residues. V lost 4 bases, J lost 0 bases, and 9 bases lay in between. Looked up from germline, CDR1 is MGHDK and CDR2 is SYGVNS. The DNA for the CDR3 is TGTGCCAGCAGTGGCCTGACTACTAACTATGGCTACACCTTC. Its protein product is CASSGLTTNYGYTF.

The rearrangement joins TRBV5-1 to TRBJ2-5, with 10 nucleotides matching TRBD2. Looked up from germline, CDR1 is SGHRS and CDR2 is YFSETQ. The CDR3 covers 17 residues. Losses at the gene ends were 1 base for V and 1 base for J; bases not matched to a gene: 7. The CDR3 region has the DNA TGCGCCAGCAGCTTGAGGGCTAGCGGGAGTTTCCAAGAGACCCAGTACTTC. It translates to CASSLRASGSFQETQYF. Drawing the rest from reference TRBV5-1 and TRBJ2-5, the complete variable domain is KAGVTQTPRYLIKTRGQQVTLSCSPISGHRSVSWYQQTPGQGLQFLFEYFSETQRNKGNFPGRFSGRQFSNSRSEMNVSTLELGDSALYLCASSLRASGSFQETQYFGPGTRLLVL.

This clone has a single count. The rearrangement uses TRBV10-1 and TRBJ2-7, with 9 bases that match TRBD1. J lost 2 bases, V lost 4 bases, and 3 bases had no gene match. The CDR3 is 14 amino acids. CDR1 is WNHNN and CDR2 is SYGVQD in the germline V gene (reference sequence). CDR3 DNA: TGCGCCAGCAGTGTGGACAGGGGCACCTACGAGCAGTACTTC. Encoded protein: CASSVDRGTYEQYF.

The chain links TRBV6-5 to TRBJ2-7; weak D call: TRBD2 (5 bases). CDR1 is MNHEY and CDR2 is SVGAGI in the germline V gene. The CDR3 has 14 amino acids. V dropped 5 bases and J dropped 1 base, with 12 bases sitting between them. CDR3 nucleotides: TGTGCCAGCAGTCGAGCGGCGGAATCCTACGAGCAGTACTTC. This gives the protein CASSRAAESYEQYF.

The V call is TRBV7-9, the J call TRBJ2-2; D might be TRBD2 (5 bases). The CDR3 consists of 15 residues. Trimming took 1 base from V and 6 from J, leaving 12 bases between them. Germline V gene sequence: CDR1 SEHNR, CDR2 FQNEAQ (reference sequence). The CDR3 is CASSLVSGFPGELFF. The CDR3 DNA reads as TGTGCCAGCAGCTTAGTTTCGGGATTCCCCGGGGAGCTGTTTTTT.

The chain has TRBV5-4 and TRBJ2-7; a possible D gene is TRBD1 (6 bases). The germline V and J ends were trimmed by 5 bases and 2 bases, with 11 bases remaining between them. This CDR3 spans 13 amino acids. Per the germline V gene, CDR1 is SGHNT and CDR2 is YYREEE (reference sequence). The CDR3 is CASRAQGTYEQYF. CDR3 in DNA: TGTGCCAGCAGGGCACAGGGAACCTACGAGCAGTACTTC.

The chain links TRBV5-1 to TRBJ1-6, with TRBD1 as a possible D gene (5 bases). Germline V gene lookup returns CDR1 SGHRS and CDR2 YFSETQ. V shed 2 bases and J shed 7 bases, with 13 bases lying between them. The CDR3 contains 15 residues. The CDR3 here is CASSFQGGTNSPLHF. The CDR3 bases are TGCGCCAGCAGCTTCCAGGGAGGGACGAATTCACCCCTCCACTTT.